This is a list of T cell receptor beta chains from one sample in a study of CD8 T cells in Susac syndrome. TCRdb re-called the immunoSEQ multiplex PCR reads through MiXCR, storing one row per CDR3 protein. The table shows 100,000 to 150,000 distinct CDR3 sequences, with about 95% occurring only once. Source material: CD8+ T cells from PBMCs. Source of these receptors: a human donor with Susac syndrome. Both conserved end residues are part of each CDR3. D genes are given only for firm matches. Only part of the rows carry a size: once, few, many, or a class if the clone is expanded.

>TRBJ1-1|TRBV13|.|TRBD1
CASSQGGEAEAFF
TGTGCCAGCAGCCAGGGGGGCGAGGCTGAAGCTTTCTTT
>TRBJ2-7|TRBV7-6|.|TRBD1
CASSLSQGANEQYF
TGTGCCAGCAGCTTAAGTCAGGGGGCTAACGAGCAGTACTTC
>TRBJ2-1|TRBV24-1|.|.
CATSVVYNGRNEQFF
TGTGCCACCAGTGTCGTCTACAATGGGAGAAATGAGCAGTTCTTC
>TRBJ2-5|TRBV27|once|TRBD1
CASSPPGTAAQETQYF
TGTGCCAGCAGTCCGCCCGGGACAGCCGCCCAAGAGACCCAGTACTTC
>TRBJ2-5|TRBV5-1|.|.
CASSLAGLQETQYF
TGCGCCAGCAGCTTGGCAGGACTACAAGAGACCCAGTACTTC
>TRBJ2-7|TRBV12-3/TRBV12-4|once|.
CASSLLGPFDEQYF
TGTGCCAGCAGTTTGTTAGGGCCCTTCGACGAGCAGTACTTC
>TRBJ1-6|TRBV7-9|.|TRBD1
CASSLGTGGGNSPLHF
TGTGCCAGCAGCTTGGGGACAGGGGGAGGTAATTCACCCCTCCACTTT
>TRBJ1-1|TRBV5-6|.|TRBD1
CASRHDREGTEAFF
TGTGCCAGCAGACACGACAGGGAGGGGACTGAAGCTTTCTTT
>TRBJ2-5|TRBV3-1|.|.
CASSQTVGPGTQYF
TGTGCCAGCAGCCAAACCGTGGGGCCGGGGACCCAGTACTTC
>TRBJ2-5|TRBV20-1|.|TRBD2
CSARGGLAGPQETQYF
TGCAGTGCTAGAGGGGGACTAGCGGGACCCCAAGAGACCCAGTACTTC
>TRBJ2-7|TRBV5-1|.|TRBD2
CASSLTSGTYEQYF
TGCGCCAGCAGCTTGACTAGCGGTACTTACGAGCAGTACTTC
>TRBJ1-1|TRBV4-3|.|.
CASSQVGGRPTEAFF
TGCGCCAGCAGCCAAGTGGGAGGCCGGCCCACTGAAGCTTTCTTT
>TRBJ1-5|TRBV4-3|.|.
CASSQELGQLNQPQHF
TGCGCCAGCAGCCAAGAATTGGGGCAGCTCAATCAGCCCCAGCATTTT
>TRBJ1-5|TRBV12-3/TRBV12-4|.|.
CASGNLDSNQPQHF
TGTGCCAGCGGGAACTTAGATAGCAATCAGCCCCAGCATTTT
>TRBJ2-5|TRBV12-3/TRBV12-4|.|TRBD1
CASSPWDRGVQETQYF
TGTGCCAGCAGTCCCTGGGACAGGGGAGTGCAAGAGACCCAGTACTTC
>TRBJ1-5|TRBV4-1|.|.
CASSQEGTESNQPQHF
TGCGCCAGCAGCCAAGAGGGGACGGAATCCAATCAGCCCCAGCATTTT
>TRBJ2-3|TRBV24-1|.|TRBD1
CATRGQAEADTQYF
TGTGCCACCAGGGGACAGGCGGAGGCAGATACGCAGTATTTT
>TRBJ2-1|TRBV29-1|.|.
CSVGATGTRAYNEQFF
TGCAGCGTTGGGGCCACCGGGACAAGGGCCTACAATGAGCAGTTCTTC
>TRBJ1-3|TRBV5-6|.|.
CASSFRTGGNTIYF
TGTGCCAGCAGCTTTAGGACCGGTGGAAACACCATATATTTT
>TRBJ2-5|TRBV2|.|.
CASSESGRRETQYF
TGTGCCAGCAGTGAATCTGGGAGAAGGGAGACCCAGTACTTC
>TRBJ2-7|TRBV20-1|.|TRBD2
CSARGQREPYEQYF
TGCAGTGCTAGAGGGCAGCGGGAGCCCTACGAGCAGTACTTC
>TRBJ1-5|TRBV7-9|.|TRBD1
CASSFGGQGNQPQHF
TGTGCCAGCAGCTTCGGAGGACAGGGCAATCAGCCCCAGCATTTT
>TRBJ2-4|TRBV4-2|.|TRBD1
CASSQDQQGGNIQYF
TGTGCCAGCAGCCAAGATCAACAGGGGGGAAACATTCAGTACTTC